This T cell receptor (beta chain) was retrieved from a study of human T cells and chemical hapten exposure. On the study more broadly: Cases of alopecia areata, totalis or universalis occurred in a predominantly female patient group. From small differences in pooled library volume came most of the variation in per-sample TCR yields.

A few counts support this clonotype. Its antigen remains unknown. Time point here: pre-sensitization, week 0. The treatment denotes: therapeutic diphenylcyclopropenone sensitization with weekly scalp DPC. Study conclusions and caveats: Significantly more large CDR3 similarity clusters arose among expanded TCRs than among controls.

There are 16 residues in the CDR3. From germline, CDR1 is LGHNA and CDR2 YSLEER. V shed 1 base and J 5 bases; nucleotides not matched to a gene: 7. Individual cDNA molecules in this library carried unique molecular identifiers. Via MiXCR, TCRdb re-called the RACE reads, giving one row per CDR3 protein. The sample holds 150,000 to 200,000 distinct CDR3 sequences; around 30% are singletons and the top ten take about 2.7%. This clonotype was obtained from a woman aged 30 to 39 with alopecia areata. Some clones in this sample may be carry-over from other donors' samples. V gene TRBV4-3 combines with J gene TRBJ2-1; 8 bases fit TRBD2. Specimen: whole blood, collected in connection with sensitization to the hapten diphenylcyclopropenone (DPC). The CDR3 DNA follows: TGCGCCAGCAGCCAAGTCAGCGGGGGACCAAACAATGAGCAGTTCTTC. This encodes CASSQVSGGPNNEQFF.